This TCR beta chain was captured in a study of cytomegalovirus exposure and HLA in healthy donors. The CDR3 is 13 amino acids. Trimming pared 4 bases from V and 18 bases from J, leaving 19 bases between. Germline V gene lookup returns CDR1 LGHNA and CDR2 YNFKEQ. PCR used 60 Vbeta primers and 13 Jbeta primers. The repertoire was sequenced with immunoSEQ multiplex PCR; TCRdb's copy has only in-frame clones and lacks some. This sample has roughly 150,000 clones; about 75% occur once, and the top ten carry about 1.7%. This receptor was obtained from a woman aged 25 to 39 in good health and CMV-seronegative. The chain recombines TRBV4-2 with TRBJ1-6; D call uncertain. Source material: PBMCs. CDR3 sequence reads: CASSPSRVRAPHF. The CDR3 DNA follows: TGTGCCAGCAGCCCCTCGCGGGTAAGGGCTCCCCACTTT.